Included here is one TCR beta chain sequence, with context. CDR1 and CDR2 (germline): MDHEN, SYDVKM. With V trimmed by 5 bases and J by 7 bases, 8 bases remained unmatched. The CDR3 has 16 amino acids. This entry comes from a study of T cell clones after liver transplantation. Study summary: Until 12-24 months post-transplant, subjects got standard immunosuppression and no induction.

Produced via immunoSEQ multiplex PCR; TCRdb's table is partial and in-frame only. The table lists around 100,000 clones, approximately 78% of them singletons. The source material was CD4+ T cells from blood, sampled before liver transplant. The V gene is TRBV28, the J gene TRBJ1-6, with 10 positions matching TRBD1. This clonotype originated in a human donor who received a liver transplant. In DNA form, the CDR3 reads TGTGCCAGCAGTCCACCGACGACAGGGGGCAATTCACCCCTCCACTTT. It yields the protein CASSPPTTGGNSPLHF.